This T cell receptor beta chain was obtained from a study of shared clonotypes between healthy human individuals. Overall study: Each donor contributed plates that comprised three CD4 naive, three CD4 memory, two CD8 naive and one CD8 memory. Study outcomes and limitations: Apart from blood, nothing was sampled; tissue repertoires likely differ. Estimated clonotype richness was generally higher in naive than memory subsets.

Only in-frame clones appear in the TCRdb table, and some are missing; sequencing was by immunoSEQ multiplex PCR. The table has about 2.1 million clones, 90% to 95% seen once; the top ten hold under 2%. This CDR3 is 17 amino acids long. Trimming took 0 bases from V and 4 from J, leaving 19 bases between them. The germline V gene has CDR1 SGHAT and CDR2 FQNNGV. This clone was seen a single time. Its antigen is currently unknown. CD8 cells regarded as naive lacked CD45RO, were positively chosen for CCR7, and omitted terminally differentiated effector memory CD45RA+ cells. This receptor was taken from a man aged 18-30 years in good health. Some clones in this sample may be carry-over from other donors' samples. The specimen sequenced was naive CD8+ T cells from PBMCs. V usage is TRBV11-2 and J usage is TRBJ2-7; D is perhaps TRBD1 (5 bases). This CDR3 is CASSLEGPGFVGYEQYF. CDR3 coding DNA: TGTGCCAGCAGCTTAGAGGGCCCAGGGTTCGTAGGTTACGAGCAGTACTTC.